These T cell receptor beta chains were read from a single sample in a study of T cells generated in artificial thymic organoids. TCRdb recomputed calls from the 5' RACE reads with MiXCR, one row per CDR3 protein. The sample yields 7,000 to 10,000 distinct CDR3 sequences, around 16% seen once. The sequencing input was naive CD8+ T cells from the thymus. These receptors originate from a human donor who gave cord blood stem cells for thymic organoid culture, a cardiac surgery patient who gave postnatal thymus, or a blood donor (not recorded which). CDR3s include the opening cysteine and the closing phenylalanine or tryptophan. D genes are given only for firm matches. The listing skips clone size in some rows; elsewhere it reads once, few, many or a size class.

v_gene	abundance	j_gene	d_gene	CDR3nt	CDR3aa
TRBV7-9	medium-sized	TRBJ1-1	.	TGTGCCAACGGCGCGGCACCGGGGGCTTGGAACACTGAAGCTTTCTTT	CANGAAPGAWNTEAFF
TRBV7-2	medium-sized	TRBJ2-7	.	TGTGCCAGCAGCTCGTGGGGGCCATCCTACGAGCAGTACTTC	CASSSWGPSYEQYF
TRBV28	many	TRBJ2-1	.	TGTGCCAGCAGTTTAGATCTCGGTGGGCGAGCCTACAATGAGCAGTTCTTC	CASSLDLGGRAYNEQFF
TRBV5-1	.	TRBJ2-1	TRBD1	TGCGCCAGCAGCTTGGGACAGGGCTACAATGAGCAGTTCTTC	CASSLGQGYNEQFF
TRBV7-2	few	TRBJ1-2	.	TGTGCCAGCAGCTTGGAGCAAAACTATGGCTACACCTTC	CASSLEQNYGYTF
TRBV4-1	medium-sized	TRBJ1-5	.	TGCGCCAGCAGCCAAGGGATGGGCCCCAATCAGCCCCAGCATTTT	CASSQGMGPNQPQHF
TRBV29-1	medium-sized	TRBJ2-3	.	TGCAGCGTTAAGGTCCGGGGGGCCTGGGTCACAGATACGCAGTATTTT	CSVKVRGAWVTDTQYF
TRBV5-5	.	TRBJ2-1	.	TGTGCCAGCAGCTTGCCCCGCAAGCGGCGGGTCTACAATGAGCAGTTCTTC	CASSLPRKRRVYNEQFF
TRBV12-3/TRBV12-4	medium-sized	TRBJ2-1	.	TGTGCCAGCAGTTTTTCCTACAATGAGCAGTTCTTC	CASSFSYNEQFF
TRBV20-1	medium-sized	TRBJ1-4	.	TGCAGTGTTTCGACTGATAATGAAAAACTGTTTTTT	CSVSTDNEKLFF
TRBV29-1	.	TRBJ2-7	.	TGCAGCGTTGAATTAGGGCTCCACGAGCAGTACTTC	CSVELGLHEQYF
TRBV15	.	TRBJ1-1	.	TGTGCCACCAGCCGATACCTTGGAGTGATAGCTTTCTTT	CATSRYLGVIAFF
TRBV11-2	medium-sized	TRBJ1-1	.	TGTGCCAGCAGCGTTGGTCGGGGGGCTAGGAACACTGAAGCTTTCTTT	CASSVGRGARNTEAFF
TRBV19	.	TRBJ2-3	TRBD1	TGTGCCAGTAGCTTTGTAACGATGACAGGGGGCATCTTCACAGATACGCAGTATTTT	CASSFVTMTGGIFTDTQYF
TRBV5-1	few	TRBJ2-1	.	TGCGCCAGCAGCTTGAGGCTAGCGAAGGATGAGCAGTTCTTC	CASSLRLAKDEQFF
TRBV6-5	once	TRBJ2-3	.	TGTGCCAGCAGTTACGTGGGGGGCCCCTACACAGATACGCAGTATTTT	CASSYVGGPYTDTQYF
TRBV6-1	medium-sized	TRBJ2-7	.	TGTGCCAGCAGTGAAGTAGGAGGGGCGGTGGTGCAGTACTTC	CASSEVGGAVVQYF
TRBV7-9	medium-sized	TRBJ2-3	TRBD1	TGTGCCAGCAGCCGGGACAGGGTCACACCTTTTTCGCAGTATTTT	CASSRDRVTPFSQYF
TRBV12-3/TRBV12-4	medium-sized	TRBJ2-1	.	TGTGCCAGCAGTTTCGCAGCGCTCTACAATGAGCAGTTCTTC	CASSFAALYNEQFF
TRBV7-6	few	TRBJ2-1	TRBD2	TGTGCCAGCAGCTTAGAGCTAGCGGGGAGCAATGAGCAGTTCTTC	CASSLELAGSNEQFF
TRBV20-1	.	TRBJ1-1	.	TGCAGTGCTAGGAGAGGCCGGGACGCTGAAGCTTTCTTT	CSARRGRDAEAFF
TRBV4-1	medium-sized	TRBJ2-3	.	TGCGCCAGCAGCCACCCAGGGGGACTAGGAGTAGGTGATACGCAGTATTTT	CASSHPGGLGVGDTQYF
TRBV4-2	.	TRBJ2-1	.	TGTGCCAGCAGCCAAGACCGGAGCTCCTACAATGAGCAGTTCTTC	CASSQDRSSYNEQFF
TRBV20-1	.	TRBJ2-1	.	TGCAGTGCTAGGAACGCCAGCTCCTACAATGAGCAGTTCTTC	CSARNASSYNEQFF
TRBV5-1	.	TRBJ2-2	TRBD2	TGCGCCAGCAGCTGGGGACTAGCGGGAGGCTTCCACCATTACACCGGGGAGCTGTTTTTT	CASSWGLAGGFHHYTGELFF
TRBV11-2	medium-sized	TRBJ2-4	TRBD1	TGTGCCAGCAGCTTAGGGGGACAGGGGGATGACATTCAGTACTTC	CASSLGGQGDDIQYF
TRBV28	medium-sized	TRBJ2-3	TRBD2	TGTGCCCACCGGGCAGGGAGGGACGCAGATACGCAGTATTTT	CAHRAGRDADTQYF
TRBV12-3/TRBV12-4	medium-sized	TRBJ1-1	.	TGTGCCAGCAGACCTACCCCGAACACTGAAGCTTTCTTT	CASRPTPNTEAFF
TRBV30	medium-sized	TRBJ1-6	.	TGTGCCTGGAAATTAAGGGGACCGGCATATAATTCACCCCTCCACTTT	CAWKLRGPAYNSPLHF
TRBV15	many	TRBJ2-7	.	TGTGCCACCAGCAGAGATGAAGGGGAGCAGTACTTC	CATSRDEGEQYF
TRBV6-1	.	TRBJ2-7	.	TGTGCCAGCAGTGAGGGCGGGGTTACCTACGAGCAGTACTTC	CASSEGGVTYEQYF
TRBV10-2	medium-sized	TRBJ2-5	TRBD2	TGCGCCAGCCTTCTCGGCGGGGGAGAGACCCAGTACTTC	CASLLGGGETQYF
TRBV29-1	.	TRBJ2-7	TRBD2	TGCAGCGTACTCGATAGCGGGAGCGCTACCTACGAGCAGTACTTC	CSVLDSGSATYEQYF
TRBV11-2	few	TRBJ2-5	.	TGTGCCAGCAGCTTAGGCGAGACCCGGTACTTC	CASSLGETRYF
TRBV20-1	many	TRBJ2-2	TRBD2	TGCAGTGCTAGAGTTGGGAGGGCCACCGGGGAGCTGTTTTTT	CSARVGRATGELFF
TRBV18	few	TRBJ2-3	.	TGTGCCAGCTCACCATCCCCCGATACGCAGTATTTT	CASSPSPDTQYF
TRBV30	medium-sized	TRBJ2-4	.	TGTGCCTGGAGTGTTAAATTACACATACTAGCCAAAAACATTCAGTACTTC	CAWSVKLHILAKNIQYF
TRBV12-5	medium-sized	TRBJ2-7	.	TGTGCTAGTGGTTTGGACAACTCACACTCCTACGAGCAGTACTTC	CASGLDNSHSYEQYF
TRBV12-3/TRBV12-4	medium-sized	TRBJ2-1	.	TGTGCCAGCAGTTTTTCAGTCTCCTACAATGAGCAGTTCTTC	CASSFSVSYNEQFF
TRBV7-9	.	TRBJ1-2	TRBD1	TGTACCAGCAGCTTAGGGGGACAGGGGAATGGCTGCACCTTC	CTSSLGGQGNGCTF
TRBV7-9	many	TRBJ1-3	TRBD1	TGTGCCAGCAGCAACGGACAGGGCAATGGAAACACCATATATTTT	CASSNGQGNGNTIYF
TRBV4-1	medium-sized	TRBJ1-1	.	TGCGCCAGCAGCCTCCAGACACCACCTTCCACTGAAGCTTTCTTT	CASSLQTPPSTEAFF
TRBV7-9	medium-sized	TRBJ1-2	TRBD1	TGTGCCAGCAGCCCGGGACAGTCCTATGGCTACACCTTC	CASSPGQSYGYTF
TRBV11-2	medium-sized	TRBJ2-4	.	TGTGCCAGCAGCCCGCCGGTCAAAAACATTCAGTACTTC	CASSPPVKNIQYF
TRBV12-3/TRBV12-4	medium-sized	TRBJ2-3	.	TGTGCCAGCAGTTTTCGGGCGGGTGTGGCGTATACGCAGTATTTT	CASSFRAGVAYTQYF
TRBV7-6	.	TRBJ2-7	TRBD1	TGTGCCAGCAGCTTGACAGGGAGCCCCTACGAGCAGTACTTC	CASSLTGSPYEQYF
TRBV7-7	.	TRBJ2-1	TRBD2	TGTGCTAGCAGCCCCGGACTAGCGGGAGTCCCGGGGAATGAGCAGTTCTTC	CASSPGLAGVPGNEQFF
TRBV3-1	medium-sized	TRBJ2-1	TRBD1	TGTGCCAGCAGCACTTCCGGGACAGGGGGCGCAAACTCCTACAATGAGCAGTTCTTC	CASSTSGTGGANSYNEQFF
TRBV4-1	medium-sized	TRBJ1-2	.	TGCGCCAGCAGCCAAACACCGACAGGAGTGGATGGCTACACCTTC	CASSQTPTGVDGYTF
TRBV12-3/TRBV12-4	medium-sized	TRBJ2-3	TRBD2	TGTGCCAGCAGTTTTTCGCTGCGGACTACGGCGGGGGGGCCTATAAGGGCGCAGTATTTT	CASSFSLRTTAGGPIRAQYF
TRBV4-1	medium-sized	TRBJ2-1	.	TGCGCCAGCAGCCAAGAAGGGATTCATGAGCAGTTCTTC	CASSQEGIHEQFF
TRBV2	.	TRBJ2-4	.	TGTGCCAGCGGTAAGGGTGGGCAGGATAAGGACTTC	CASGKGGQDKDF
TRBV5-4	medium-sized	TRBJ2-1	TRBD1	TGTGCCAGCAGCACGGGACAGGGCTCCTACAATGAGCAGTTCTTC	CASSTGQGSYNEQFF
TRBV7-6	.	TRBJ2-1	TRBD2	TGTGCCGGAGGGTGGAATCTAGCGGGAACACCCGGTTACAATGAGCAGTTCTTC	CAGGWNLAGTPGYNEQFF
TRBV29-1	medium-sized	TRBJ2-7	.	TGCAGCGTTGAAGATGGCCGGAACTCCTACGAGCAGTACTTC	CSVEDGRNSYEQYF